This TCR beta chain derives from a study of beta chain features in type 1 diabetes listed by TCRdb under 2018. In terms of the full investigation: Mean age, gender distribution, total cell number and subset yield did not differ between patients and healthy donors. In the study, TCRB repertoires of sorted circulating CD4+ T cell subsets from recently diagnosed type 1 diabetes patients were compared with those of matched healthy donors. Naive and central memory subsets were obtained from all 28 donors, but regulatory and stem cell-like memory subsets were isolated from only 8 patients and roughly 8 healthy donors. A total of roughly 100 million sorted cells were examined across all samples, and a strong correlation was observed between cell number per subset and RNA yield. General findings and caveats noted by the study authors: Naive, central memory and regulatory TCRB repertoires appeared to be more similar among patients than among healthy donors. At VDJ recombination sites, patients with type 1 diabetes made fewer insertions and deleted more nucleotides, a pattern implying thymic rearrangement abnormalities. Sequencing cDNA rather than genomic DNA could over-represent highly expressing activated cells, although activation and CD3 levels did not differ between groups. Only small numbers of individuals were included in the HLA sub-analyses, which left unresolved whether HLA type had any influence on TCRB rearrangement. Shorter templates might have been favored by PCR, but patient and control samples were amplified and corrected together, so both groups would have been affected equally by any skew. Type 1 diabetes patients showed a moderate but significant shortening of TCRB CDR3 length in all four CD4+ subsets.

From the cysteine through the phenylalanine, the CDR3 covers 13 amino acids. Only the CDR3 DNA stays, 39 bases, in frame from base 1. The germline V gene encodes CDR1 SNHLY and CDR2 FYNNEI. V and J are trimmed by 5 bases and 1 base, and the gene matches miss 0 bases of the junction. From each donor, a single peripheral blood sample of 90 to 150 mL on average was drawn into heparinised tubes. Naive, central memory, regulatory and stem cell-like memory CD4+ T cells were sorted on a BD FACSAria II using a panel including CD45RO, CCR7, CD25, CD127, CD95 and CD27. A purity above 95% was achieved for all sorted populations. PBMCs were separated immediately by Lymphoprep density gradient centrifugation and were stained directly, without being cultured. So that batch effects would be minimized, each experiment stained and sorted samples in pairs, pairing one healthy donor with one patient. This clone was recorded a few times. Its antigen specificity is not known. No qualities accompany the bases; no much larger clone lies one base away. The same CDR3 can be traced to other DNA sequences in this sample.

The High Capacity cDNA Reverse Transcription Kit was used to reverse transcribe all of the isolated RNA, meaning that expressed TCRB transcripts were what got sequenced. Deep immunoSEQ sequencing was applied to naive, central memory and regulatory T cell samples, giving an average of roughly 3.3 million total reads per sample. After sorted cells were lysed in RLT buffer, RNA was extracted with DNase-treated RNeasy Micro or Mini kits, with the choice depending on cell number. To prevent cross-contamination, each cell subset was processed individually, whereas patient and healthy donor samples were processed jointly. Using the immunoSEQ multiplex PCR, TCRB sequences were amplified from cDNA into 87-bp fragments spanning the CDR3 region. Sequencing of the amplicons was done on the Illumina HiSeq platform. The original methods were these. Synthetic template baselines were used to correct PCR bias computationally, reads within Hamming distance 2 were collapsed together, and singletons that could not be merged were discarded. By aligning reads against IMGT, V, D and J genes, CDR3 length, and insertions or deletions at six rearrangement sites were assigned. Within each subset, clonotype counts were normalized to sorted cell number, and only after that were true diversity and Gini coefficients computed with the tcR R package. The overlap coefficient, calculated on TCRB nucleotide sequences, was used to quantify repertoire sharing. Out-of-frame TCRB sequences from naive cells were analyzed as a proxy for the pre-selection repertoire. TCRdb mirrors the immuneACCESS table, restricted to in-frame sequences. Some clones are absent from its copies; in checked studies, under half trace to an unresolved V gene, and the reason for the others is unknown. D and trimming come from the DNA, and the V and J calls and clone size come from that table. The sample includes about 620,000 clones, with less than 20% observed a single time. About 0.086% of the sample belongs to the ten largest clones.

This TCR was sampled from a man aged 18 to 30 in good health. Source material: naive CD4+ T cells from blood. The cell subset or site label, read with the paper, signifies: true naive CD4+ T cells. The rearrangement combines TRBV2 with TRBJ2-5, and TRBD1 matches 8 of the central bases. The CDR3 region has the sequence CASSQGAQETQYF. The DNA sequence is given as TGTGCCAGCAGTCAGGGGGCCCAAGAGACCCAGTACTTC.